This T cell receptor (beta chain) was recovered during a study of cytomegalovirus exposure and HLA in healthy donors (dated by TCRdb to 2015 to 2018). General notes on the study: In an earlier analysis of approximately 500 of the donors, less than 350 Gb of sequence data and just under 120 million unique TCR beta sequences from roughly 180 million T cells were reported. To predict cytomegalovirus infection status, the study brought together high-throughput TCR immunosequencing, statistical association of individual TCRs with disease status, and machine learning. An earlier analysis of several hundred of the donors used high-throughput TCR beta sequencing to judge whether each TCR beta V gene segment behaved as functional or pseudogenic. Of the 350 to 450 genotyped donors, 65% to 90% were placed in the genetic ancestry cluster associated with self-reported Caucasian donors. Because of strong linkage in the cohort, five DR-DQ haplotypes were treated as single units for association and clustering. A later genetic analysis took genome-wide SNP genotypes for 398 of the 666 donors and used that subset as a discovery cohort. Donor age, sex, ethnicity and CMV serostatus were collected together with the repertoire data. In addition to the first cohort of hundreds of subjects, a separate validation cohort of 130 or so different subjects was used. The study used immunosequencing to profile the T cell repertoires of approximately 650 subjects and linked those repertoires to cytomegalovirus serostatus. Rather than drawing on any new phenotypic data, the later analysis identified candidate immune exposures from TCR beta sequences and the way those sequences occurred across donors. Typing coverage varied by locus: roughly 620-640 donors for A, B, C, DRB1 and DQB1; around 560 for DQA1; around 610 for DPA1; approximately 450 for DPB1. Among 398 genotyped donors of the cohort, an average of around 240,000 unique TCR beta nucleotide sequences were sequenced per donor, roughly 20% of them non-productive. Every discovery cohort repertoire had been produced on one sequencing platform. A later analysis re-analyzed previously published TCR beta repertoires from 660 or so donors and added high-resolution HLA genotyping to study TCR occurrence patterns. The study aimed to test whether signatures of past pathogen exposure could be identified by cataloging public T cell receptors. Class I and class II HLA loci were covered by the typing at four-digit resolution. Approximately 330 gigabases of sequencing data and tens of millions of unique TCR sequences made up an early release that covered approximately 700 HLA-typed donors. The full study reports these points: According to a later analysis, parvovirus B19, influenza, CMV and Epstein-Barr virus appeared linked to several top co-occurrence clusters. The study gave a list of over 150 TCR beta chains associated with cytomegalovirus. According to a later analysis, most CMV-associated TCR beta chains appeared to be HLA-restricted, and the HLA associations seemed to be driven largely by CMV exposure. In this cohort, only TCR beta chains were sequenced, and detectable features were limited by the absence of alpha or paired-chain data. A later genetic analysis associated a missense DCLRE1C variant with V-gene and J-gene trimming of TCR beta chains, and an independent cohort replicated the association. In an earlier analysis of around 600 of the donors, most TCR beta V segments were observed in productive rearrangements about 87% or about 30% of the time, broadly matching IMGT annotations. Linkage disequilibrium might explain the correlated functional status among segregating V segments, but an unknown experimental factor could not be excluded. In a later analysis, the rate of TCR association differed among HLA loci, with DRB1 alleles having the most associated TCRs and HLA-C alleles having the fewest. According to a later genetic analysis, donors in an Asian-associated ancestry cluster had fewer N-insertions in productive TCRs than the approximately 690-donor mean. The classifier was reported to diagnose cytomegalovirus status with high specificity and sensitivity in both the original cohort and the validation cohort. A few of the identified cytomegalovirus-associated TCR beta chains were confirmed in vitro to be specific for cytomegalovirus antigens. According to the authors, the approach could potentially be generalized to other disease states and immunological phenotypes. Strong co-occurrence of HLA alleles, especially DR and DQ, made assigning TCR associations to individual alleles difficult. Because HLA typing was unavailable for some donors at each locus, only the typed subset was used in association tests. A further reported finding was that TCR beta sequences accurately predicted the HLA-A and HLA-B alleles for most subjects in the first cohort. A group of highly shared sequence variants was considered likely to be a technical artifact of the sequencing pipeline. Specific HLA alleles were associated with over 15,000 TCR beta sequences at a false discovery rate of 0.05 in a later analysis. CMV serostatus was the only immune exposure information available for the cohort. Most TCR sequences were seen in very few donors, while some public TCRs were found in many individuals. Over 15 rarely observed V segments, including chromosome 9 orphons, were excluded from the earlier analysis of approximately 500 of the donors because counts were too low. Sequencing depth was assumed to be roughly uniform across donors in the presence/absence analyses, though that assumption may not hold. In a later analysis, HLA-associated TCR beta chains showed more clonal expansion and lower generation probabilities than non-associated chains that were equally common.

In total, more than 500 healthy bone marrow donors made up the cohort. At the time of sampling, all cohort members were nominally healthy, though unrecorded immune exposures were likely present. Of the roughly 700 cohort members, around 290 had a positive CMV serostatus and 352 had a negative one, while no CMV serostatus was recorded for the donor. Each donor provided a peripheral blood sample, and peripheral blood mononuclear cells were used for TCR beta sequencing. Genomic DNA was extracted from the blood cell samples with the Qiagen DNeasy Blood Extraction Kit. In its sample, this clone was seen once. Its antigen target is currently unknown. Nothing much larger sits one base from this clone, and base qualities are not available. Receptor libraries were prepared by the immunoSEQ multiplex PCR assay. For the multiplex PCR, a mixture combining 60 forward primers for TCR Vbeta segments and 13 reverse primers for TCR Jbeta segments was used. Amplification of the CDR3 region of rearranged TCR beta genes was performed with a multiplex PCR assay on genomic DNA. Amplified TCR beta libraries were sequenced as 87-base-pair reads on the Illumina HiSeq System. Per the source publication's procedure: A later analysis counted around 72 million unique TCR beta chains across the 550 to 750 repertoires, and around 12 million of these chains were shared by at least two donors. To remove PCR and sequencing errors, raw reads were error-corrected and collapsed into unique sequences using a nearest-neighbor algorithm that merged closely related sequences. CDR3 sequences were aligned to IMGT reference sequences to assign V, D and J gene segments. For a sequence to be retained, a match of at least six nucleotides to both a V gene segment and a J gene segment was required. Rearrangements were classified as productive when the CDR3 lacked stop codons and remained in frame with V and J, and all other rearrangements were classified as non-productive. Following IMGT convention, CDR3 was defined as the stretch from the second conserved V-encoded cysteine up to the conserved J-encoded phenylalanine. The earlier analysis of some 580 of the donors excluded any sequence lacking an unambiguous match to a single V gene segment. An earlier analysis of fewer than 750 of the donors called V segments functional above 56.7% productive rearrangements and segregating when the between-donor standard deviation exceeded 5%. A statistical classification framework was built to diagnose cytomegalovirus status from the catalog of TCR beta chain sequences. A later analysis assigned V and J genes by comparing TCR nucleotide sequences with IMGT/GENE-DB human TR gene sequences. The TCRdist pipeline was used in a later analysis to assign CDR3 sequences and most-parsimonious VDJ recombination scenarios. In a later analysis, each TCR beta chain was defined by its CDR3 amino acid sequence together with its V-gene family, and reads lacking a unique V-gene family were excluded. In a later analysis, around 600 highly shared, low-generation-probability nucleotide sequences were removed to address suspected cross-contamination and a sequencing artifact. A later analysis calculated a clonal expansion index for each public chain from normalized within-repertoire ranks of inferred template counts. Generation probabilities in a later analysis came from a VDJ recombination model fitted to out-of-frame rearrangements, and those results were checked against IGoR. A later analysis scored TCR-TCR, TCR-HLA and TCR-CMV co-occurrence with hypergeometric tests, applying a repertoire-size bias correction to TCR pairs. To estimate false discovery rates, a later analysis permuted the HLA or CMV assignments 20 times. In a later analysis, co-occurring TCRs were grouped using DBSCAN, with TCRdist sequence similarity added in when clustering inside HLA-allele-positive subsets. Co-occurrence clustering excluded repertoires with fewer than 30,000 or more than 120,000 public chains, plus five with anomalous nucleotide sharing. This is the immuneACCESS table as TCRdb keeps it, with only in-frame sequences that have V and J called. A part of the clones is gone; compared with another copy, unresolved V genes explain less than half, and the rest is unexplained. V and J calls and clone size follow that table, whereas D and trimming were derived from the DNA. In this sample the table shows about 130,000 clones, over 50% of which occur a single time. 1.6% of the sample comes from the top ten.

The receptor was isolated from a human donor in good health. Sequenced material: PBMCs.

The nucleotides read TGCAGCGCAGCCGGTACAGGGGGCGATTACGAGCAGTACTTC. This yields the protein CSAAGTGGDYEQYF. The V and J segments used are TRBV29-1 and TRBJ2-7; 9 of the junction bases match TRBD1. The CDR3 starts with the cysteine, ends with the phenylalanine, and has 14 residues. Only the CDR3 portion is preserved as DNA: 42 bases, with reading frame beginning at the first base. V trim: 7 bases; J trim: 4 bases; unmatched bases: 11. The germline V gene encodes CDR1 SQVTM and CDR2 ANQGSEA.